These 30 T cell receptor beta chains were all obtained from the same sample, sequenced in a study of cytomegalovirus exposure and HLA in healthy donors. 13 Jbeta primers and 60 Vbeta primers were used for the PCR. Data came from immunoSEQ multiplex PCR; TCRdb stores just in-frame clones and leaves some out. The sample contains about 130,000 clones, 60% to 75% of which appear only once. The sample comprised PBMCs. These receptors came from a human donor in good health.

The chain combines TRBV28 with TRBJ1-2; D may be TRBD1 (5 bases). Germline lookup yields CDR1 MDHEN and CDR2 SYDVKM. V dropped 4 bases and J dropped 2 bases, with 14 bases sitting between them. The length of the CDR3 is 15 residues. CDR3: CASSSRGFANYGYTF. The CDR3 coding sequence is TGTGCCAGCAGTTCTCGGGGGTTTGCGAACTATGGCTACACCTTC.

CDR3 region: CASSFGWDRSNEQYF. The DNA for the CDR3 is TGTGCCAGCAGCTTCGGCTGGGACAGGAGCAACGAGCAGTACTTC. The chain is built from TRBV7-2 and TRBJ2-7; TRBD1 aligns across 8 bases. After removal of 3 bases from V and 5 bases from J, the junction contained 9 bases not matched to a gene. The length of the CDR3 is 15 residues. Germline assignment: CDR1 SGHTA and CDR2 FQGNSA.

This clone was recorded a few times. V usage is TRBV18 and J usage is TRBJ2-7, with a tentative D call TRBD1 (5 bases). The V end lost 4 bases, the J end lost 9 bases, and 19 bases lay between the germline ends. Germline CDR1 and CDR2: KGHSH and LQKENI. This CDR3 spans 14 amino acids. As DNA, the CDR3 is TGTGCCAGCTCACAGACAGCCGAACGGGCGGCGCAGTACTTC. Translation: CASSQTAERAAQYF. Full variable domain (outside the CDR3, taken from reference TRBV18 and TRBJ2-7): NAGVMQNPRHLVRRRGQEARLRCSPMKGHSHVYWYRQLPEEGLKFMVYLQKENIIDESGMPKERFSAEFPKEGPSILRIQQVVRGDSAAYFCASSQTAERAAQYFGPGTRLTVT.

CDR3 sequence: CASSLDRAGGYTF. The CDR3 DNA reads TGTGCCAGCAGCCTGGACAGGGCGGGTGGCTACACCTTC. This chain links TRBV6-5 with TRBJ1-2, with 8 bases lining up with TRBD1. Germline V gene data show CDR1 as MNHEY and CDR2 as SVGAGI. After removal of 6 bases from V and 7 bases from J, the junction contained 7 bases not matched to a gene. The CDR3 spans 13 residues.

The V call is TRBV7-9, the J call TRBJ2-7, with TRBD1 matching 8 bases. With V trimmed by 5 bases and J by 0 bases, 6 bases remained unmatched. The V gene's germline CDR1 is SEHNR and CDR2 FQNEAQ (reference sequence). The CDR3 is 15 residues long. DNA of the CDR3: TGTGCCAGCAGCGCACAGGGGGTTGGCTCCTACGAGCAGTACTTC. This gives the protein CASSAQGVGSYEQYF.

This chain joins TRBV28 and TRBJ1-2; no reliable D call. The germline CDR1 and CDR2 sequences are MDHEN and SYDVKM. The CDR3 spans 14 residues. V was shortened by 4 bases and J by 6 bases, with 15 bases between the two germline ends. The CDR3 is CASSSLGQRDGYTF. Here the CDR3 DNA reads TGTGCCAGCAGTTCCCTGGGCCAGCGGGATGGCTACACCTTC.

This clone was observed a few times. V usage is TRBV27 and J usage is TRBJ2-7; tentative D call: TRBD2 (5 bases). The CDR3 sequence is 13 residues long. Germline V lookup: CDR1 MNHEY, CDR2 SMNVEV (reference sequence). V dropped 4 bases and J dropped 4 bases, with 11 bases sitting between them. CDR3 nucleotides: TGTGCCAGCAGTTATGGACTGAAATACGAGCAGTACTTC. Translation: CASSYGLKYEQYF.

The V gene is TRBV7-9, the J gene TRBJ2-2, with TRBD1 identical over 7 bases. The CDR3 runs 15 residues. V was clipped by 2 bases and J by 3 bases; unmatched bases: 3. CDR1 SEHNR and CDR2 FQNEAQ come from the germline V gene (reference sequence). The CDR3, as DNA: TGTGCCAGCAGCTTAAGGACAGGAGACACCGGGGAGCTGTTTTTT. Its translation is CASSLRTGDTGELFF.

This clone was picked up a small number of times. CDR3 protein: CASSWGDQSSYEQYF. The CDR3 DNA reads as TGTGCCAGCAGTTGGGGGGACCAAAGCTCCTACGAGCAGTACTTC. This chain uses TRBV28 with TRBJ2-7; maybe TRBD2 (6 bases). V was shortened by 4 bases and J by 0 bases, with 13 bases between the two germline ends. This CDR3 spans 15 amino acids. Germline V lookup: CDR1 MDHEN, CDR2 SYDVKM. The full variable domain, in which reference TRBV28 and TRBJ2-7 provide the parts outside the CDR3, is DVKVTQSSRYLVKRTGEKVFLECVQDMDHENMFWYRQDPGLGLRLIYFSYDVKMKEKGDIPEGYSVSREKKERFSLILESASTNQTSMYLCASSWGDQSSYEQYFGPGTRLTVT.

This chain connects TRBV5-4 to TRBJ2-7; 14 nucleotides agree with TRBD2. Germline loops: CDR1 SGHNT, CDR2 YYREEE (reference sequence). V trimming: 4 bases; J trimming: 5 bases; junction bases outside the gene matches: 8. The CDR3 is 16 residues long. DNA of the CDR3: TGTGCCAGCAGCAAGGGGACTAGCGGGAGTACCGACGAGCAGTACTTC. Protein: CASSKGTSGSTDEQYF. The full variable domain, in which reference TRBV5-4 and TRBJ2-7 provide the parts outside the CDR3, is ETGVTQSPTHLIKTRGQQVTLRCSSQSGHNTVSWYQQALGQGPQFIFQYYREEENGRGNFPPRFSGLQFPNYSSELNVNALELDDSALYLCASSKGTSGSTDEQYFGPGTRLTVT.

The rearrangement joins TRBV18 to TRBJ2-1; 8 nucleotides match TRBD2. CDR3 size: 14 residues. The germline V gene encodes CDR1 KGHSH and CDR2 LQKENI. Trimming removed 1 base from V and 5 bases from J; junction bases left unmatched: 1. In DNA, the CDR3 is TGTGCCAGCTCACCACTAGCGGGAAACAATGAGCAGTTCTTC. Encoded protein: CASSPLAGNNEQFF.

This clone appeared once. The gene calls are TRBV28 and TRBJ2-5; the match to TRBD2 covers 15 bases. This CDR3 comprises 17 residues. The trim removed 5 bases at V and 3 bases at J, leaving 7 bases unmatched. Looked up from germline, CDR1 is MDHEN and CDR2 is SYDVKM. In DNA form, the CDR3 reads TGTGCCAGCAGTCCCCGGACTAGCGGGAGGGACAAAGAGACCCAGTACTTC. It specifies CASSPRTSGRDKETQYF.

This chain links TRBV6-6 with TRBJ1-4; D remains ambiguous. Germline V gene data show CDR1 as MNHNY and CDR2 as SVGAGI (reference sequence). The CDR3 has 14 amino acids. The V end was cut by 6 bases, the J end by 2 bases, with 10 bases between. The CDR3 DNA reads as TGTGCCAGCAGCCCGTTCGGGACTAATGAAAAACTGTTTTTT. Translating it yields CASSPFGTNEKLFF.

This rearrangement joins TRBV7-3 to TRBJ2-2; maybe TRBD1 (6 bases). Germline values: CDR1 SGHTA, CDR2 FQGTGA. V lost 5 bases to trimming and J lost 6 bases, with 13 bases between them. The CDR3 runs 14 residues. CDR3 in amino acids: CASSPVNRAGELFF. In DNA, the CDR3 is TGTGCCAGCAGCCCGGTAAACAGGGCCGGGGAGCTGTTTTTT.

The CDR3 DNA sequence: TGTGCCAGCAGCCTATCCCCCGGAAACACCATATATTTT. Amino acids: CASSLSPGNTIYF. The V call is TRBV6-5, the J call TRBJ1-3, with D unclear. This CDR3 has 13 residues. Germline values: CDR1 MNHEY, CDR2 SVGAGI. Trimming removed 6 bases at V and 4 bases at J, with 10 bases between.

The chain carries TRBV5-1 and TRBJ2-5; 7 positions agree with TRBD2. The CDR3 loop spans 14 amino acids. Germline assignment: CDR1 SGHRS and CDR2 YFSETQ. The V gene end was trimmed by 4 bases and the J gene end by 2 bases; junction bases not matched to a gene: 5. DNA of the CDR3: TGCGCCAGCAGCCTGGGAGGGAATCAAGAGACCCAGTACTTC. This encodes CASSLGGNQETQYF.

This sequence joins TRBV7-3 and TRBJ2-1, with TRBD1 matching 10 bases. The germline gives CDR1 SGHTA, CDR2 FQGTGA. The CDR3 totals 15 residues. Unmatched junction bases numbered 9, after V lost 5 bases and J lost 8 bases. In DNA form, the CDR3 reads TGTGCCAGCAGCCCAGGGACAGGGGCCATCCATGAGCAGTTCTTC. Residues: CASSPGTGAIHEQFF.

The V call is TRBV7-8, the J call TRBJ2-7, with TRBD1 matching over 7 bases. The ends lost 1 base at V and 0 bases at J; junction bases unmatched: 9. The germline V gene has CDR1 SGHVS and CDR2 FQNEAQ. The CDR3 is 17 amino acids. CDR3 protein: CASSLVSFQGDSYEQYF. The CDR3 nucleotides are TGTGCCAGCAGCTTAGTGTCCTTCCAGGGGGACTCCTACGAGCAGTACTTC.

The chain carries TRBV28 and TRBJ1-4, with D unresolved. The CDR3 has 14 amino acids. Germline values: CDR1 MDHEN, CDR2 SYDVKM. The V end lost 3 bases, the J end lost 1 base, and 6 bases lay between the germline ends. The CDR3 bases are TGTGCCAGCAGTTTTTCCGGAACTAATGAAAAACTGTTTTTT. Protein: CASSFSGTNEKLFF.

Here the CDR3 reads CASNQGASEKLFF. The CDR3 nucleotides are TGTGCCAGTAACCAGGGGGCAAGTGAAAAACTGTTTTTT. The V gene is TRBV19, the J gene TRBJ1-4, with TRBD1 matching over 8 bases. V trimming: 7 bases; J trimming: 7 bases; junction bases outside the gene matches: 5. This CDR3 has 13 amino acids. Germline V lookup: CDR1 LNHDA, CDR2 SQIVND (reference sequence).

The chain joins TRBV5-6 to TRBJ2-5, with 7 bases that match TRBD1. The CDR3 is 15 residues long. Germline CDR1 and CDR2: SGHDT and YYEEEE. Trimming took 0 bases from V and 3 from J; bases not matched to a gene: 5. CDR3 in DNA: TGTGCCAGCAGCTTGGCCTGGCAGGGGGAAGAGACCCAGTACTTC. This translates into CASSLAWQGEETQYF.

V usage is TRBV28 and J usage is TRBJ2-7; D is uncertain. V was pared by 3 bases and J by 1 base, with 7 bases between. Germline CDR1 MDHEN, CDR2 SYDVKM. The CDR3 runs 13 residues. CDR3 DNA: TGTGCCAGCAGTTTGGTCGGGTCCTACGAGCAGTACTTC. Residues: CASSLVGSYEQYF.

This chain connects TRBV2 to TRBJ1-2, with a possible D match to TRBD1 (5 bases). The CDR3 length is 13 residues. Trimming shortened V by 7 bases and J by 5 bases, and 14 bases separated the two germline ends. Germline values: CDR1 SNHLY, CDR2 FYNNEI. CDR3 coding DNA: TGTGCCAGCACTCAAGGGGAAACTTATGGCTACACCTTC. Translation: CASTQGETYGYTF.

The chain combines TRBV2 with TRBJ2-7; TRBD1 matches 8 bases. After removal of 6 bases from V and 2 bases from J, the junction contained 6 bases not matched to a gene. Looked up from germline, CDR1 is SNHLY and CDR2 is FYNNEI. This CDR3 has 14 residues. The CDR3 DNA reads TGTGCCAGCAGAACAGGGACAGGAGCCTACGAGCAGTACTTC. Amino acid sequence: CASRTGTGAYEQYF.

The rearrangement joins TRBV27 to TRBJ2-1, with D possibly TRBD2 on 6 matching bases. This CDR3 region has 15 residues. The V gene lost 5 bases and the J gene lost 3 bases, with 14 bases spanning the gap. CDR1 is MNHEY and CDR2 is SMNVEV in the germline V gene (reference sequence). The CDR3 here is CASSQDPGLYNEQFF. CDR3 nucleotides: TGTGCCAGCAGTCAGGATCCGGGACTCTACAATGAGCAGTTCTTC.

The chain couples TRBV6-5 to TRBJ2-3; D may be TRBD2 (6 bases). The length of the CDR3 is 16 residues. With 0 bases removed from V and 2 bases from J, the gap between germline ends came to 12 bases. Germline CDR1 is MNHEY and CDR2 is SVGAGI. As DNA, the CDR3 is TGTGCCAGCAGTTACTCTGCGGGGAGGAACACAGATACGCAGTATTTT. It yields the protein CASSYSAGRNTDTQYF.

The CDR3 protein is CASSPRLSGEAFF. CDR3 sequence (DNA): TGTGCCAGCAGCCCTCGATTAAGCGGTGAAGCTTTCTTT. V gene TRBV7-9 combines with J gene TRBJ1-1; D remains unclear. This CDR3 spans 13 amino acids. Germline values: CDR1 SEHNR, CDR2 FQNEAQ (reference sequence). The germline V and J ends were trimmed by 5 bases and 7 bases, with 14 bases remaining between them.

This rearrangement joins TRBV29-1 to TRBJ2-5, with 7 nucleotides matching TRBD1. CDR1 is SQVTM and CDR2 is ANQGSEA in the germline V gene. This CDR3 spans 11 amino acids. The CDR3 reads CTWAQGETQYF. The DNA for the CDR3 is TGCACCTGGGCACAGGGGGAGACCCAGTACTTC.

The V call is TRBV7-2, the J call TRBJ2-5; 7 bases align to TRBD2. Germline loops: CDR1 SGHTA, CDR2 FQGNSA. This CDR3 region has 16 residues. The junction had 7 bases not matched to a gene; V was cut back by 1 base and J by 2 bases. CDR3 sequence reads: CASSLGLARSQETQYF. In nucleotides, the CDR3 is TGTGCCAGCAGCTTAGGACTAGCCCGATCGCAAGAGACCCAGTACTTC.

The chain employs TRBV4-3 and TRBJ2-7, with D tentatively TRBD1 (5 bases). CDR3 length: 15 amino acids. Per germline, CDR1 LGHNA and CDR2 YSLEER. The ends were cut back, 1 base at V and 2 bases at J, with 12 bases in the middle. CDR3 in amino acids: CASSQGTGSPYEQYF. The DNA of the CDR3 is TGCGCCAGCAGCCAAGGAACAGGTTCTCCCTACGAGCAGTACTTC.